Following are 19 T cell receptor beta chains from one sample sequenced in a study of cytomegalovirus exposure and HLA in healthy donors. This PCR relied on a set of 60 Vbeta primers and 13 Jbeta primers. Generated by immunoSEQ multiplex PCR, the TCRdb table keeps only in-frame clones and is missing some. The sample carries 78,000 or so clones, roughly 80% recorded once. Sequencing was performed on PBMCs. These receptors came from a woman aged 50 to 60 in good health and CMV-seronegative.

This chain links TRBV7-3 with TRBJ1-1; D not certain. CDR3 length equals 13 residues. Germline-derived CDR1 and CDR2 are SGHTA and FQGTGA. V gave up 6 bases and J gave up 1 base, with 9 bases separating them. In nucleotides, the CDR3 is TGTGCCAGCAGTGAGGGTTCGAACACTGAAGCTTTCTTT. It yields the protein CASSEGSNTEAFF.

The V gene is TRBV6-1, the J gene TRBJ1-2; 7 positions match TRBD1. CDR3 length: 14 amino acids. Germline loops: CDR1 MNHNS, CDR2 SASEGT. Trimming took 5 bases from V and 8 from J; bases not matched to a gene: 11. The CDR3 nucleotides are TGTGCCAGCAGTCTAATCCGGGACAGTCAAGGCTACACCTTC. Amino acids: CASSLIRDSQGYTF.

The genes are TRBV6-6 and TRBJ1-4, with 7 bases fitting TRBD1. Germline V CDR1 and CDR2: MNHNY, SVGAGI (reference sequence). The CDR3 covers 16 residues. The V gene end was trimmed by 6 bases and the J gene end by 7 bases; junction bases not matched to a gene: 14. Here the CDR3 reads CASSHPPDRVGEKLFF. CDR3 sequence (DNA): TGTGCCAGCAGCCACCCACCAGACAGGGTCGGTGAAAAACTGTTTTTT.

The chain is built from TRBV7-9 and TRBJ2-7; 8 bases line up with TRBD1. In germline, CDR1 is SEHNR, CDR2 FQNEAQ (reference sequence). The CDR3 spans 15 residues. V lost 5 bases and J lost 3; bases outside the gene matches: 9. The CDR3 loop is CASSPTGGLSYEQYF. For the CDR3, the DNA is TGTGCCAGCAGCCCAACAGGGGGATTAAGCTACGAGCAGTACTTC.

V usage is TRBV4-1 and J usage is TRBJ2-3, with a possible D match to TRBD2 (5 bases). The CDR3 has 14 amino acids. V lost 0 bases and J lost 8, with 12 bases in between. Per germline, CDR1 MGHRA and CDR2 YSYEKL. CDR3 amino acids: CASSQDSGVGTQYF. CDR3 coding DNA: TGCGCCAGCAGCCAAGATTCCGGGGTTGGTACGCAGTATTTT.

In this sample, this clone turned up once. This rearrangement joins TRBV28 to TRBJ1-1; a weak D match, TRBD1 (6 bases). Germline V gene data show CDR1 as MDHEN and CDR2 as SYDVKM. Trimming removed 3 bases from V and 4 bases from J, with 9 bases in between. CDR3 length: 13 residues. The CDR3 DNA reads TGTGCCAGCAGTTTCCGAGGGGGCACTGAAGCTTTCTTT. Protein product: CASSFRGGTEAFF.

The V gene is TRBV5-1, the J gene TRBJ2-7, with D maybe TRBD2 (6 bases). This CDR3 is built from 12 residues. CDR1 SGHRS and CDR2 YFSETQ come from the germline V gene. Deletions cut 5 bases from V and 6 bases from J, with 12 bases between. The DNA of the CDR3 is TGCGCCAGCAGTGGAGGGGCGAGCGAGCAGTACTTC. This translates into CASSGGASEQYF.

This sequence joins TRBV9 and TRBJ2-1; TRBD2 aligns across 7 bases. The CDR3 sequence is 17 residues long. V was clipped by 3 bases and J by 8 bases; unmatched bases: 17. CDR1 is SGDLS and CDR2 is YYNGEE in the germline V gene. The CDR3 DNA follows: TGTGCCAGCAGCGGGGGGGGAACTAGACGCCTTAGCGATGAGCAGTTCTTC. As protein: CASSGGGTRRLSDEQFF.

The rearrangement joins TRBV27 to TRBJ1-2; D possibly corresponds to TRBD1 (5 bases). The germline CDR1 and CDR2 sequences are MNHEY and SMNVEV (reference sequence). V was clipped by 7 bases and J by 8 bases, with 23 bases between them. CDR3 size: 15 residues. The chain's CDR3 is CASTSNDGQGDGYTF. The CDR3 bases are TGTGCCAGCACTTCGAACGACGGGCAGGGCGACGGCTACACCTTC.

The CDR3 protein is CASSPRGGRNTIYF. DNA for the CDR3: TGTGCCAGCAGCCCTCGGGGTGGGCGAAACACCATATATTTT. The chain has TRBV6-5 and TRBJ1-3, with D uncertain. Trimming took 6 bases from V and 5 from J, leaving 14 bases between them. The CDR3 totals 14 residues. CDR1 is MNHEY, CDR2 SVGAGI, per germline.

V and J are TRBV5-1 and TRBJ2-7, with D possibly matching TRBD1 (6 bases). CDR1 and CDR2 (germline): SGHRS, YFSETQ. Trimming pared 4 bases from V and 0 bases from J, leaving 14 bases between. The CDR3 has 15 amino acids. The CDR3 loop is CASSEGYRVSYEQYF. Here the CDR3 DNA reads TGCGCCAGCAGCGAGGGATACAGGGTCTCCTACGAGCAGTACTTC.

The chain joins TRBV10-3 to TRBJ1-1, with 7 bases matching TRBD1. CDR3 length: 15 residues. With 2 bases clipped from V and 2 bases from J, the junction kept 5 bases outside the gene matches. CDR1 is ENHRY and CDR2 is SYGVKD in the germline V gene. Here the CDR3 reads CAISETTGENTEAFF. CDR3 DNA sequence: TGTGCCATCAGTGAGACTACAGGGGAAAACACTGAAGCTTTCTTT.

The rearrangement links TRBV19 to TRBJ1-1; the D gene is possibly TRBD1 (5 bases). With 6 bases removed from V and 1 base from J, the gap between germline ends came to 6 bases. Per germline, CDR1 LNHDA and CDR2 SQIVND (reference sequence). The CDR3 extends over 12 amino acids. In nucleotides, the CDR3 is TGTGCCAGTAGACAGGCGAACACTGAAGCTTTCTTT. This encodes CASRQANTEAFF.

V and J are TRBV6-5 and TRBJ2-7; D gene ambiguous. From germline, CDR1 is MNHEY and CDR2 SVGAGI. The CDR3 sequence is 14 residues long. The germline V and J ends were trimmed by 2 bases and 3 bases, with 11 bases remaining between them. The CDR3 spells CASSYQHHSYEQYF. CDR3 coding DNA: TGTGCCAGCAGTTACCAGCACCACAGCTACGAGCAGTACTTC.

This rearrangement joins TRBV19 to TRBJ1-1, with D possibly matching TRBD1 (6 bases). Per germline, CDR1 LNHDA and CDR2 SQIVND (reference sequence). CDR3 length: 15 residues. Trimming pared 3 bases from V and 0 bases from J, leaving 11 bases between. CDR3 protein: CASSIIPGVNTEAFF. As DNA, the CDR3 is TGTGCCAGTAGTATCATCCCAGGGGTGAACACTGAAGCTTTCTTT.

The chain has TRBV6-1 and TRBJ1-6; a weak D match, TRBD1 (5 bases). Trimming took 4 bases from V and 2 from J, leaving 6 bases between them. The germline V gene has CDR1 MNHNS and CDR2 SASEGT. The length of the CDR3 is 14 residues. The CDR3 DNA reads as TGTGCCAGCAGTGCAGGGCCCTATAATTCACCCCTCCACTTT. Translation gives CASSAGPYNSPLHF.

In this sample, this clone turned up once. V and J are TRBV5-6 and TRBJ1-2; D gene ambiguous. CDR3 length: 16 residues. Looked up from germline, CDR1 is SGHDT and CDR2 is YYEEEE. Trimming removed 0 bases at V and 6 bases at J, with 18 bases between. DNA of the CDR3: TGTGCCAGCAGCTTGGGTAATTGGGAGTTGATGGATGGCTACACCTTC. Amino acids: CASSLGNWELMDGYTF.

The rearrangement joins TRBV29-1 to TRBJ2-7; the match to TRBD2 covers 7 bases. CDR3 size: 13 residues. Germline V lookup: CDR1 SQVTM, CDR2 ANQGSEA. After removal of 4 bases from V and 3 bases from J, the junction contained 6 bases not matched to a gene. CDR3 amino acids: CSVAAGVSYEQYF. The CDR3 DNA follows: TGCAGCGTTGCGGCGGGAGTTAGCTACGAGCAGTACTTC.

The chain is built from TRBV4-1 and TRBJ2-1; the D is unclear. Germline CDR1 and CDR2: MGHRA and YSYEKL. CDR3 size: 16 residues. Deletions cut 0 bases from V and 8 bases from J, with 17 bases between. CDR3 loop: CASSQDRAFNRDEQFF. CDR3 sequence (DNA): TGCGCCAGCAGCCAAGACCGAGCGTTCAACCGGGATGAGCAGTTCTTC.